The text below deals with one T cell receptor beta chain. Its antigen is unknown. Base qualities were left out, and no much larger clone turns up one base away. The junction shows trimming of 3 bases on V and 3 bases on J, and the gene matches do not reach 7 bases of it. The CDR3 has 15 amino acids, counting the end cysteine and phenylalanine. Only CDR3 DNA remains: 45 bases, in frame from the first base. For CDR1 and CDR2, the germline V gene lists SGHRS and YFSETQ. The data were taken from a study of graft-versus-host responses after intestinal transplantation (dated by TCRdb to 2020 to 2022). Background on the whole study: Recipients received multivisceral, liver-intestinal, or isolated intestinal transplants. Alloreactive clones were identified by sequencing pre-transplant mixed lymphocyte reaction products and comparing them with unstimulated pre-transplant donor and recipient T cells. The cohort enrolled about two dozen intestinal transplant recipients, one of whom was a retransplant, and a few patients without pretransplant specimens were excluded. Every recipient was given anti-thymocyte globulin induction, followed by around three years of maintenance tacrolimus and steroids. Samples from a few later patients were sequenced in-house on an Illumina MiSeq with MiXCR processing rather than by the commercial service. Donor T cell macrochimerism was defined as a peak of at least 4% donor T cells among recipient peripheral blood mononuclear cells. Graft-versus-host and host-versus-graft alloreactive T cell clones were tracked in the graft, circulation and bone marrow after intestinal transplantation using bulk TCR-beta CDR3 sequencing. Paper-wide results and their limitations: Early after transplant, declines in HvG clones were associated with peak levels of circulating GvH clones. The relatively low number and heterogeneity of intestinal transplant patients limited the conclusions. High GvH to HvG T cell clonal ratios were observed in the allografts of patients with donor T cell macrochimerism. GvH clones were detected in recipient bone marrow, and some of these GvH clones were observed earlier in ileal mucosa or blood, consistent with an intestinal mucosal origin.

Blood samples were collected up to 4 times in the first month after transplant and then at least monthly when available. The protocol used for the library was the immunoSEQ multiplex PCR assay. For most patients, high-throughput TCR-beta CDR3 sequencing of genomic DNA was performed by Adaptive Biotechnologies. The study's own analysis went as follows. TCR sequencing data were retrieved from Adaptive's ImmunoSEQ software for around 20 patients, whereas three other patients were processed with MiXCR and VDJtools. Because the origin of CDR3 nucleotide sequences shared between donor and recipient could not be assigned, those sequences were removed. At least 2-fold expansion over unstimulated cells and a minimum CFSE-low frequency of 0.002% (template counts) or 0.001% (read counts) were required for clones to be classified as alloreactive. Clones detected in sequenced pre-transplant spleen, lymph node, or MLR CFSE-low populations of the donor or recipient were defined as mappable. Cumulative frequency of alloreactive clones was calculated as a percentage of all sequences weighted by copy number. This immuneACCESS table, as held by TCRdb, lists in-frame sequences with V and J called but not all clones. Of the missing ones, under half trace to an unresolved V gene in checked studies; the others have no known cause. That table supplies the V and J calls and clone size; D and trimming were determined from the DNA. This sample is represented by around 38,000 clones; 75% to 90% of them were singletons. The ten largest clones take up about 4% of the sample.

The receptor comes from a human patient who received an intestinal transplant, so some T cells may come from the graft donor. The V gene is TRBV5-1 and the J gene is TRBJ1-1; 8 central nucleotides agree with TRBD1. The source was PBMCs, collected more than 950 days after transplant. The nucleotide sequence is TGCGCCAGCAGCTCCGGTGGACAGGGTTACACTGAAGCTTTCTTT. This encodes CASSSGGQGYTEAFF. Supplemented by the reference TRBV5-1 and TRBJ1-1 proteins around the CDR3, the complete variable domain is KAGVTQTPRYLIKTRGQQVTLSCSPISGHRSVSWYQQTPGQGLQFLFEYFSETQRNKGNFPGRFSGRQFSNSRSEMNVSTLELGDSALYLCASSSGGQGYTEAFFGQGTRLTVV.